This T cell receptor (beta chain) was retrieved from a study of T cells in Graves' hyperthyroidism and ophthalmopathy. Amplification yielded TCR beta CDR3 regions, with RNA transcripts as the source. A set of HTBI primers served as the primers for a first-round RT-PCR of the TCR CDR3. TCRdb itself ran the multiplex PCR reads through MiXCR, one entry per CDR3 protein. This table has some 800,000 distinct CDR3 sequences, 35% to 45% appearing once. In its sample, this clonotype was seen a few times. The antigen is undetermined. The study's findings and limits: Most thyroid-expanded clonotypes above 0.001 were also found in blood.

The CDR3 loop spans 11 amino acids. V lost 6 bases and J lost 9, with 11 bases in between. The source is a man aged 18 to 30 with Graves' hyperthyroidism. Sequencing was performed on blood. The V gene is TRBV12-3 or TRBV12-4, the J gene TRBJ2-5, with no clear D. The CDR3 coding sequence is TGTGCCAGCAGCCAGGCCACAGCCCAGTACTTC. Translated, it gives CASSQATAQYF.